Listed below are T cell receptor beta chains from one sample, sequenced in a study of blood T cell repertoires in COVID-19. Generated by immunoSEQ multiplex PCR, the TCRdb table keeps only in-frame clones and is missing some. The sample consists of 150,000 to 200,000 clones, 80% to 90% of them appearing once. Sequenced input: peripheral blood. The source is a woman aged 70-85 years with acute or convalescent COVID-19. The CDR3 runs from the conserved cysteine through the conserved F or W. D genes are given only for firm matches. Clone size is stated in some rows and not others, as once, few, many or a class when expanded.

TRBV2	NA	NA	TRBJ2-1	CASSAFNEQFF	TGTGCCAGCAGTGCCTTCAATGAGCAGTTCTTC
TRBV28	NA	NA	TRBJ2-7	CASSPPPPRGPNEQYF	TGTGCCAGCAGTCCCCCCCCTCCTAGGGGTCCCAACGAGCAGTACTTC
TRBV18	TRBD1	NA	TRBJ1-4	CASSPMGQGATNEKLFF	TGTGCCAGCTCACCGATGGGACAGGGGGCAACTAATGAAAAACTGTTTTTT
TRBV6-5	NA	NA	TRBJ1-1	CASSSDSFRQAFF	TGTGCCAGCAGTTCCGACAGTTTTCGTCAAGCTTTCTTT
TRBV19	TRBD2	NA	TRBJ2-3	CASSIGQGGEDTQYF	TGTGCCAGTAGTATCGGCCAGGGAGGGGAAGATACGCAGTATTTT
TRBV10-2	TRBD1	NA	TRBJ1-5	CASGARDRRNQPQHF	TGCGCCAGTGGCGCCCGGGACAGACGAAATCAGCCCCAGCATTTT
TRBV3-1/TRBV3-2	NA	NA	TRBJ1-1	CASSQLRGTEAFF	TGTGCCAGCAGCCAACTACGGGGCACTGAAGCTTTCTTT
TRBV11-2	TRBD2	NA	TRBJ2-7	CASSLQAGGPYEQYF	TGTGCCAGCAGCTTACAAGCGGGGGGGCCCTACGAGCAGTACTTC
TRBV6-5	TRBD1	NA	TRBJ2-2	CASSAGGRDTGELFF	TGTGCCAGCAGCGCAGGGGGTAGGGACACCGGGGAGCTGTTTTTT
TRBV27	NA	NA	TRBJ1-1	CASSLSSARGNTEAFF	TGTGCCAGCAGTTTATCGAGCGCCCGAGGGAACACTGAAGCTTTCTTT
TRBV5-1	TRBD2	NA	TRBJ2-3	CASSFVGRATDTQYF	TGCGCCAGCAGCTTTGTCGGGAGGGCCACAGATACGCAGTATTTT
TRBV7-2	TRBD2	NA	TRBJ2-1	CASRYGTSGSEQFF	TGTGCCAGCAGATACGGGACTAGCGGGAGTGAGCAGTTCTTC
TRBV5-1	TRBD1	NA	TRBJ1-6	CASSLEGQGYSPLHF	TGCGCCAGCAGCTTGGAAGGACAGGGGTATTCACCCCTCCACTTT
TRBV11-2	NA	NA	TRBJ1-1	CASSRTRYEAFF	TGTGCCAGCAGCCGGACTCGATATGAAGCTTTCTTT
TRBV5-1	TRBD2	NA	TRBJ2-1	CASSSTSGLSYNEQFF	TGCGCCAGCAGCTCCACTAGCGGACTCTCCTACAATGAGCAGTTCTTC
TRBV18	NA	NA	TRBJ1-1	CASSTGKTPNTEAFF	TGTGCCAGCTCGACGGGGAAGACCCCGAACACTGAAGCTTTCTTT
TRBV3-1/TRBV3-2	NA	NA	TRBJ1-4	CASSQVDEKLFF	TGTGCCAGCAGCCAAGTAGATGAAAAACTGTTTTTT
TRBV19	TRBD1	NA	TRBJ2-6	CASSIATGQGQAGANVLTF	TGTGCCAGTAGTATAGCAACGGGACAGGGGCAGGCTGGGGCCAACGTCCTGACTTTC
TRBV11-1	NA	NA	TRBJ2-3	CASSVRGGAGLNTQYF	TGTGCCAGCAGCGTTAGAGGGGGGGCCGGATTGAATACGCAGTATTTT
TRBV11-2	TRBD2	NA	TRBJ2-1	CASSLGTSGNGQFF	TGTGCCAGCAGCTTGGGGACTAGCGGGAACGGGCAGTTCTTC
TRBV28	NA	NA	TRBJ2-1	CASSPVGNEQFF	TGTGCCAGCAGCCCGGTCGGGAATGAGCAGTTCTTC
TRBV15	TRBD1	once	TRBJ1-1	CATSERTGENTEAFF	TGTGCCACCAGCGAGCGGACAGGAGAGAACACTGAAGCTTTCTTT
TRBV18	TRBD1	NA	TRBJ1-6	CASSPGQGGNSPLHF	TGTGCCAGCTCACCAGGACAGGGAGGTAATTCACCCCTCCACTTT
TRBV28	TRBD2	NA	TRBJ2-2	CASSSPASGKGELFF	TGTGCCAGCAGCTCCCCGGCTAGCGGGAAGGGGGAGCTGTTTTTT
TRBV2	NA	NA	TRBJ2-3	CASSGTGLAGDTQYF	TGTGCCAGCAGTGGGACGGGCCTTGCGGGAGATACGCAGTATTTT
TRBV12-3/TRBV12-4	TRBD2	NA	TRBJ2-1	CASRSGIRDEQFF	TGTGCCAGCAGGAGCGGGATCCGCGATGAGCAGTTCTTC
TRBV14	TRBD2	NA	TRBJ2-1	CASSRTSGGIYNEQFF	TGTGCCAGCAGCCGGACTAGCGGGGGGATTTACAATGAGCAGTTCTTC
TRBV20-1	TRBD2	NA	TRBJ2-7	CSASGVAGGHEQYF	TGCAGTGCTAGTGGGGTAGCGGGAGGCCACGAGCAGTACTTC
TRBV2	NA	few	TRBJ2-3	CASSVTFGEDTQYF	TGTGCCAGCAGCGTCACGTTTGGAGAGGATACGCAGTATTTT
TRBV2	NA	NA	TRBJ2-5	CASSEGGQLNMETQYF	TGTGCCAGCAGTGAAGGTGGACAGCTTAATATGGAGACCCAGTACTTC
TRBV7-9	TRBD1	NA	TRBJ2-7	CASSLTLGQGESYEQYF	TGTGCCAGCAGCTTAACCCTCGGACAGGGGGAGTCCTACGAGCAGTACTTC
TRBV6-6	NA	NA	TRBJ1-1	CASGADGRASTEAFF	TGTGCCAGCGGGGCGGACGGTCGGGCGAGCACTGAAGCTTTCTTT
TRBV5-1	TRBD1	NA	TRBJ1-2	CASRPGTGNYGYTF	TGCGCCAGCAGGCCCGGGACAGGGAACTATGGCTACACCTTC
TRBV10-2	TRBD2	NA	TRBJ2-2	CASSGLSGVAGELFF	TGCGCCAGCAGTGGGCTGAGCGGGGTAGCTGGGGAGCTGTTTTTT
TRBV6-5	TRBD2	NA	TRBJ2-1	CASSSPSGGEYEQFF	TGTGCCAGCTCTTCACCTAGCGGGGGGGAGTATGAGCAGTTCTTC
TRBV7-6	NA	NA	TRBJ1-5	CASSSRGGGIYSNQPQHF	TGTGCCAGCAGCTCCAGGGGTGGGGGAATATATAGCAATCAGCCCCAGCATTTT
TRBV6-5	TRBD2	NA	TRBJ2-1	CASSYPGTSGDEQFF	TGTGCCAGCAGTTACCCCGGGACTAGCGGGGATGAGCAGTTCTTC
TRBV19	NA	NA	TRBJ2-2	CASRERGRGTGELFF	TGTGCCAGTAGAGAGCGAGGTAGGGGGACCGGGGAGCTGTTTTTT